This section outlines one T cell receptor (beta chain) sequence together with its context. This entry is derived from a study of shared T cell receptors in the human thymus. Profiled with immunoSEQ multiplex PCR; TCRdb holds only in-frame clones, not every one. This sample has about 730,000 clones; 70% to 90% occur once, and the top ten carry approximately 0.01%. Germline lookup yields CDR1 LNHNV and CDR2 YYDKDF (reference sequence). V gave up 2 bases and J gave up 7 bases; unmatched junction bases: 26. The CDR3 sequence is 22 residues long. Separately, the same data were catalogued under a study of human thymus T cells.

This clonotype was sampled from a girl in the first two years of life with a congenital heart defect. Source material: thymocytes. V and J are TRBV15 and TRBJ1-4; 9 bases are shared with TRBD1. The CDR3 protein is CATSRIISLRDRAGFVGEKLFF. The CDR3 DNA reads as TGTGCCACCAGCAGAATCATCAGCCTCCGGGACAGGGCAGGATTTGTGGGTGAAAAACTGTTTTTT.